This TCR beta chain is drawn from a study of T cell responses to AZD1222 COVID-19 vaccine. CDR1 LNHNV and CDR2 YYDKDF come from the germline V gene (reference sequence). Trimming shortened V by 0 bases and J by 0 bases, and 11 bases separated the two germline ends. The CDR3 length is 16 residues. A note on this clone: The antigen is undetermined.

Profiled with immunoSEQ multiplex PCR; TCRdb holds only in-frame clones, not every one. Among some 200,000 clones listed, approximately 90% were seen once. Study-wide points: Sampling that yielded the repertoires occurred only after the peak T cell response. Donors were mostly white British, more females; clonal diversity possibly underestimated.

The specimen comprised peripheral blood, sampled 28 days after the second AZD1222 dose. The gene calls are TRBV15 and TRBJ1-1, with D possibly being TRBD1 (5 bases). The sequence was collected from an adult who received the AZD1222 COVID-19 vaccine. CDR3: CATSRDLGALNTEAFF. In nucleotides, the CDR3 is TGTGCCACCAGCAGAGATCTAGGGGCTTTGAACACTGAAGCTTTCTTT.